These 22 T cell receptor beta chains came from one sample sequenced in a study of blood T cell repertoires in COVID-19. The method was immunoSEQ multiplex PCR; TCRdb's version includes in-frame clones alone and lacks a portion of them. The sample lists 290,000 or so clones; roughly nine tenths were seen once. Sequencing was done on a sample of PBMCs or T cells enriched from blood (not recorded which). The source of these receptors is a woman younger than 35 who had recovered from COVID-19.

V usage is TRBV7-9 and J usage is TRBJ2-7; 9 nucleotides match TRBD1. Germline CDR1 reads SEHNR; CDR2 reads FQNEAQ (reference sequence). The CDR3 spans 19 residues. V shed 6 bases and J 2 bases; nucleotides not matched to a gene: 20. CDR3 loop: CASSSTWGQGQREPYEQYF. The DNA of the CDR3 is TGTGCCAGCAGTTCCACGTGGGGACAGGGCCAAAGGGAGCCCTACGAGCAGTACTTC.

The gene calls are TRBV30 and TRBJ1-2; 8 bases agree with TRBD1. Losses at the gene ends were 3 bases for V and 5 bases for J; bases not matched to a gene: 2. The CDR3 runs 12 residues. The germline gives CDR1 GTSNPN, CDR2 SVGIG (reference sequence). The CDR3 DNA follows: TGTGCCTGGAGGGGACAGGAATATGGCTACACCTTC. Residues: CAWRGQEYGYTF.

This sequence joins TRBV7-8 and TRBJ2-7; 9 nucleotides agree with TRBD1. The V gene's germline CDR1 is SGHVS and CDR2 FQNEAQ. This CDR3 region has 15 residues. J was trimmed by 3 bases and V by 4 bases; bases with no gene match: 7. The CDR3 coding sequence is TGTGCCAGCAGCTCACAACCGGGACAGGGCTACGAGCAGTACTTC. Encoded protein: CASSSQPGQGYEQYF.

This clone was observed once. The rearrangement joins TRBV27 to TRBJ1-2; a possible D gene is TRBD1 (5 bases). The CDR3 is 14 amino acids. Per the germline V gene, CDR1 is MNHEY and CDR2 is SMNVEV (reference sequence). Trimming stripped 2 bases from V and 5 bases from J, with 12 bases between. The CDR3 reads CASSLGAGKYGYTF. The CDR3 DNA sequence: TGTGCCAGCAGTTTAGGGGCAGGGAAATATGGCTACACCTTC.

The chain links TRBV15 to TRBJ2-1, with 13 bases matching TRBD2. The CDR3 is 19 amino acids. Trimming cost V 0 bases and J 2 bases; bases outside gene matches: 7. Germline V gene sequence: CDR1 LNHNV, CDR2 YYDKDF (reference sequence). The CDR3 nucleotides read TGTGCCACCAGCAGAGATTATTTAGGACTAGCGGGGGCCTACAATGAGCAGTTCTTC. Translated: CATSRDYLGLAGAYNEQFF.

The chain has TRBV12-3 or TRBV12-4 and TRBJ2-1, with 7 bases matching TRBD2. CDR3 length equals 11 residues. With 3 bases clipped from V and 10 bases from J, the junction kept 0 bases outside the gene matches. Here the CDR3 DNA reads TGTGCCAGCAGTTTGGGGGGGGAGCAGTTCTTC. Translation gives CASSLGGEQFF.

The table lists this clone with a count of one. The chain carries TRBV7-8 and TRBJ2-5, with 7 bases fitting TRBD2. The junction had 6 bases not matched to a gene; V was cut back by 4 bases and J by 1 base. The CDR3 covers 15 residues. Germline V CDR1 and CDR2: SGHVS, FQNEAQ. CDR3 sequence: CASSSRAGVQETQYF. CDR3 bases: TGTGCCAGCAGCTCTCGTGCGGGGGTCCAAGAGACCCAGTACTTC.

In DNA form, the CDR3 reads TGTGCCAGCAGTGTCAGGACTTCTGGGGCCAACGTCCTGACTTTC. Amino acids: CASSVRTSGANVLTF. The chain couples TRBV2 to TRBJ2-6, with TRBD2 as a possible D gene (5 bases). Between the trimmed V and J ends, which lost 4 bases and 1 base, there was a span of 8 bases. CDR1 and CDR2 (germline): SNHLY, FYNNEI. The CDR3 covers 15 residues.

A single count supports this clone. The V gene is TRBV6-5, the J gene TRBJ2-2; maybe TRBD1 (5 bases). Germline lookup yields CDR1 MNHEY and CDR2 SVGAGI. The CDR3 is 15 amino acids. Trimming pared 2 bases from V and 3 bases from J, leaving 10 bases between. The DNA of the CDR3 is TGTGCCAGCAGTTACGTCCAGGGCGACACCGGGGAGCTGTTTTTT. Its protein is CASSYVQGDTGELFF.

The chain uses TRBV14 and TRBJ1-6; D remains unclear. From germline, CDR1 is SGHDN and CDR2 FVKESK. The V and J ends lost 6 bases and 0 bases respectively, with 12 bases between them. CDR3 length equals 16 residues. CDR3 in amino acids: CASRMTGSSYNSPLHF. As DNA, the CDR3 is TGTGCCAGCAGGATGACGGGAAGCTCCTATAATTCACCCCTCCACTTT. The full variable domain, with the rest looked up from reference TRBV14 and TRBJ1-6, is EAGVTQFPSHSVIEKGQTVTLRCDPISGHDNLYWYRRVMGKEIKFLLHFVKESKQDESGMPNNRFLAERTGGTYSTLKVQPAELEDSGVYFCASRMTGSSYNSPLHFGNGTRLTVT.

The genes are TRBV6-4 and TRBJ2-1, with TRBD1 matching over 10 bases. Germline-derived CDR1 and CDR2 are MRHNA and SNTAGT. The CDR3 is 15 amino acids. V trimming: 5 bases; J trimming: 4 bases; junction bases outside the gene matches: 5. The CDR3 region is CASSLDRGQYNEQFF. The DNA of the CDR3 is TGTGCCAGCAGTCTCGACAGGGGGCAATACAATGAGCAGTTCTTC.

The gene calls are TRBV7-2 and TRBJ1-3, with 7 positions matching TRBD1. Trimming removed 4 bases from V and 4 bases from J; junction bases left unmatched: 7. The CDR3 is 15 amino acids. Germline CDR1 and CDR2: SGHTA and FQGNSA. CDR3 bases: TGTGCCAGCAGCTCGTCGGGACAGAGAGGAAACACCATATATTTT. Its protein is CASSSSGQRGNTIYF.

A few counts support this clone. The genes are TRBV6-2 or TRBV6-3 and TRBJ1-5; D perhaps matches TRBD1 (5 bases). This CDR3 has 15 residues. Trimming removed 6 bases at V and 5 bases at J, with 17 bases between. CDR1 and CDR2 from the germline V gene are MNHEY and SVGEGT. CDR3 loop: CASSHDSGLYQPQHF. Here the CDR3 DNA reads TGTGCCAGCAGCCACGACAGCGGGCTTTATCAGCCCCAGCATTTT.

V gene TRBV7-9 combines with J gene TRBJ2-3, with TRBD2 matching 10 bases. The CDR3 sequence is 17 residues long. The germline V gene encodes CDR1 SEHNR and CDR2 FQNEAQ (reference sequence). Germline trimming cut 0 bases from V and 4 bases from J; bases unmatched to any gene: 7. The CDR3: CASSLAISGGDADTQYF. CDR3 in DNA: TGTGCCAGCAGCTTAGCGATAAGCGGGGGGGATGCAGATACGCAGTATTTT. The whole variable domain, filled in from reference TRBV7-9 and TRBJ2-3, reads DTGVSQNPRHKITKRGQNVTFRCDPISEHNRLYWYRQTLGQGPEFLTYFQNEAQLEKSRLLSDRFSAERPKGSFSTLEIQRTEQGDSAMYLCASSLAISGGDADTQYFGPGTRLTVL.

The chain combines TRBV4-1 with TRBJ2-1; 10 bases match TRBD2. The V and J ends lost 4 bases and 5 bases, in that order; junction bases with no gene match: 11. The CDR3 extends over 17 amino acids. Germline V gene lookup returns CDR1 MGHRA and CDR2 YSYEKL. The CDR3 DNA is TGCGCCAGCAGCCCGCTCTGGGCTAGCGGGGGAGACAATGAGCAGTTCTTC. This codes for CASSPLWASGGDNEQFF.

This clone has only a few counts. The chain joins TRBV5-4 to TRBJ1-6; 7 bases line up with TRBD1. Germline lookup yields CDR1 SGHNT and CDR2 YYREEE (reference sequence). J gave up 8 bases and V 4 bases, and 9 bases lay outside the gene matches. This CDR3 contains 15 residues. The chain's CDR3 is CASSPTGNNDSPLHF. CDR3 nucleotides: TGTGCCAGCAGCCCGACAGGGAATAATGATTCACCCCTCCACTTT.

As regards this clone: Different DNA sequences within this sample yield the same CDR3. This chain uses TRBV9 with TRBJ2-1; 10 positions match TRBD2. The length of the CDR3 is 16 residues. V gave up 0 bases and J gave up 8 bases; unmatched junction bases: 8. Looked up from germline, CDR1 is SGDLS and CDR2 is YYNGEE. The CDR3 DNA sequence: TGTGCCAGCAGCGTAGGGTTAGCGGGAGGTATTTATGAGCAGTTCTTC. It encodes CASSVGLAGGIYEQFF.

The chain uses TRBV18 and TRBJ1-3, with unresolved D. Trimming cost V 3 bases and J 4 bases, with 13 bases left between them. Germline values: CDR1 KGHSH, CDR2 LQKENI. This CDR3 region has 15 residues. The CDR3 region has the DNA TGTGCCAGCTCACCGGACTACAGTGGAGGAAACACCATATATTTT. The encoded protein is CASSPDYSGGNTIYF.

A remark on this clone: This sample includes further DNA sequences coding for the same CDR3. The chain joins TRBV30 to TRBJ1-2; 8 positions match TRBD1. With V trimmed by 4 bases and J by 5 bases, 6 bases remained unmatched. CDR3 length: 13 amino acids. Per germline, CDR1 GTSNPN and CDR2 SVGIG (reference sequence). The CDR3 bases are TGTGCCTGGACAGGACAGGGATTATATGGCTACACCTTC. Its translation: CAWTGQGLYGYTF.

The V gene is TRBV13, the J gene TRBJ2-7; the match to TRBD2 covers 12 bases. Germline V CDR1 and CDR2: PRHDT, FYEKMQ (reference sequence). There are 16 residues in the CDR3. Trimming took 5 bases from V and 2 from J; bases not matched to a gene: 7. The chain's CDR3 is CASSDSGLAGPYEQYF. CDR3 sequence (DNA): TGTGCCAGCAGCGACTCAGGACTAGCGGGACCCTACGAGCAGTACTTC.

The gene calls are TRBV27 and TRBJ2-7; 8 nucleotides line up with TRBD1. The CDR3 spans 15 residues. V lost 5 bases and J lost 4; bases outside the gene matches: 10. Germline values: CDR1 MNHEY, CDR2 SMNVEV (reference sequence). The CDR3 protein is CASSPLPGQGYEQYF. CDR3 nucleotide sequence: TGTGCCAGCAGTCCCCTCCCCGGACAGGGATACGAGCAGTACTTC.

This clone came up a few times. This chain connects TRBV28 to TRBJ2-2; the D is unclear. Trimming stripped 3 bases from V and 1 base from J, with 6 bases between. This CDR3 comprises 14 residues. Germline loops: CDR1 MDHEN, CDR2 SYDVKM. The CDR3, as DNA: TGTGCCAGCAGTTTTTCAGGGAACACCGGGGAGCTGTTTTTT. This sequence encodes CASSFSGNTGELFF.